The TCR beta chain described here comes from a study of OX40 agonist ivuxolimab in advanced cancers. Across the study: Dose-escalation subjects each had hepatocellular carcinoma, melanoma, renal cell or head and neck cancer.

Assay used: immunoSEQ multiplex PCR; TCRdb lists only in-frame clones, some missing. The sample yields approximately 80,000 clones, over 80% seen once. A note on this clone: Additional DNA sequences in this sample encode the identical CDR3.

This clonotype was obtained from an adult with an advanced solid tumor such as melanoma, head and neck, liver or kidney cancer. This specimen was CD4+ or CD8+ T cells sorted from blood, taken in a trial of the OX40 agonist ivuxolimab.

CDR3 DNA sequence: TGTGCCAGCAGCTTGTGGGAGAACACTGAAGCTTTCTTT. Translation gives CASSLWENTEAFF. The chain has TRBV7-9 and TRBJ1-1, with unresolved D. V dropped 3 bases and J dropped 1 base, with 6 bases sitting between them. Germline V CDR1 and CDR2: SEHNR, FQNEAQ (reference sequence). The CDR3 is 13 amino acids.